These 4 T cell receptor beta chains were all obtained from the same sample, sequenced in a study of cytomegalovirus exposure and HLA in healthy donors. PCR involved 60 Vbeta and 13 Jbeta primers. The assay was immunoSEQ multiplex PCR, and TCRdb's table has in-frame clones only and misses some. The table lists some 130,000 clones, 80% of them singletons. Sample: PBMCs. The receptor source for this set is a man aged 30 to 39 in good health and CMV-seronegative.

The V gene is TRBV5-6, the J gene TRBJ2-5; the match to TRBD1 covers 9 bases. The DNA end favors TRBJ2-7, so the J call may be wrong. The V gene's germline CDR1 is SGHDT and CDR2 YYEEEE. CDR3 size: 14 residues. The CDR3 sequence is CASSSRDREVEQYF. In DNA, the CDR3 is TGTGCCAGCAGCTCCCGGGACAGGGAGGTCGAGCAGTACTTC.

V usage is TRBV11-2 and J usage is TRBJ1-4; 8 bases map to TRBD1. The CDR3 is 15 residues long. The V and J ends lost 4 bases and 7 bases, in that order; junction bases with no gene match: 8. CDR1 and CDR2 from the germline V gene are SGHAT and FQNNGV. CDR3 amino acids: CASSSPGQEREKLFF. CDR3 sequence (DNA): TGTGCCAGCAGCTCCCCGGGACAGGAACGTGAAAAACTGTTTTTT.

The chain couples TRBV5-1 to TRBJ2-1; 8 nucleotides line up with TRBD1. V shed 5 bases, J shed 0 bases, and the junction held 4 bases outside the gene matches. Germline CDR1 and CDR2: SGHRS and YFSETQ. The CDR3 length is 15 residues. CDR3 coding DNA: TGCGCCAGCAGGAAGGACAGGGACTCCTACAATGAGCAGTTCTTC. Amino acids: CASRKDRDSYNEQFF.

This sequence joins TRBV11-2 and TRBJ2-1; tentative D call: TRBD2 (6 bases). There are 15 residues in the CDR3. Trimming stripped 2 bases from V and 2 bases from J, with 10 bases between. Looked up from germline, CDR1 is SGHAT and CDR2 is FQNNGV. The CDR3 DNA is TGTGCCAGCAGCTTATCGAGCGGGCCCTACAATGAGCAGTTCTTC. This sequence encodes CASSLSSGPYNEQFF.